This T cell receptor beta chain was documented in a study of CD8 T cells in ankylosing spondylitis. TCRdb processed the 5' RACE reads anew with MiXCR; each CDR3 protein has one entry. The profile shows over 100,000 distinct CDR3 sequences, 7% of them singletons. This CDR3 spans 15 amino acids. Germline CDR1 and CDR2: SGHAT and FQNNGV. Germline trimming cut 2 bases from V and 2 bases from J; bases unmatched to any gene: 1. Many counts were recorded for this clonotype. The clonotype originates from a male donor with ankylosing spondylitis or in good health (not recorded which). This chain joins TRBV11-2 and TRBJ2-2, with 8 bases that match TRBD1. What was sequenced was blood, either unsorted or a sorted T cell fraction (not recorded which). DNA of the CDR3: TGTGCCAGCAGCTTAACAGGGGGAAACACCGGGGAGCTGTTTTTT. Its translation: CASSLTGGNTGELFF.